One sample yielded the 30 T cell receptor beta chains listed below, sequenced in a study of cytomegalovirus exposure and HLA in healthy donors. PCR involved 60 Vbeta and 13 Jbeta primers. Sequenced by immunoSEQ multiplex PCR; TCRdb stores in-frame clones only, minus some. The sample carries about 120,000 clones, approximately 72% recorded once. Material for sequencing was PBMCs. These receptors originate from a man aged 18-30 years in good health and CMV-seronegative.

The chain recombines TRBV29-1 with TRBJ2-1, with 12 bases matching TRBD2. The CDR3 runs 15 residues. Trimming at V came to 4 bases and at J to 3 bases, leaving 4 bases not matched to a gene. From germline, CDR1 is SQVTM and CDR2 ANQGSEA. CDR3 nucleotides: TGCAGCGTTGTCGGACTAGCGGGAATCTACAATGAGCAGTTCTTC. Residues: CSVVGLAGIYNEQFF.

The chain is built from TRBV19 and TRBJ1-1; 9 nucleotides match TRBD1. In germline, CDR1 is LNHDA, CDR2 SQIVND (reference sequence). CDR3 size: 16 residues. V shed 8 bases and J 1 base; nucleotides not matched to a gene: 11. Here the CDR3 reads CASLSPGQGRNTEAFF. In DNA form, the CDR3 reads TGTGCCAGTTTATCTCCGGGACAGGGTAGGAACACTGAAGCTTTCTTT.

Details on this clone: This sample includes further DNA sequences coding for the same CDR3. The gene calls are TRBV19 and TRBJ2-7, with 11 bases identical to TRBD1. Losses at the gene ends were 4 bases for V and 2 bases for J; bases not matched to a gene: 1. This CDR3 is 14 amino acids long. From germline, CDR1 is LNHDA and CDR2 SQIVND (reference sequence). CDR3 DNA sequence: TGTGCCAGTAGTAGGGGACAGGGGGCCTACGAGCAGTACTTC. It is translated as CASSRGQGAYEQYF.

This rearrangement joins TRBV29-1 to TRBJ2-5, with no clear D. Germline V CDR1 and CDR2: SQVTM, ANQGSEA. V lost 6 bases, J lost 5 bases, and 13 bases lay in between. The length of the CDR3 is 12 residues. The CDR3 coding sequence is TGCAGCGTCTGGGCCGGCATTGAGACCCAGTACTTC. Translated: CSVWAGIETQYF.

The chain uses TRBV2 and TRBJ2-5, with TRBD2 identical over 8 bases. V was clipped by 6 bases and J by 5 bases; unmatched bases: 11. Germline values: CDR1 SNHLY, CDR2 FYNNEI. The CDR3 has 15 residues. CDR3 region: CASRGGTRAGETQYF. The CDR3 DNA reads TGTGCCAGCAGGGGAGGGACTAGGGCTGGGGAGACCCAGTACTTC.

The chain uses TRBV19 and TRBJ1-1; 9 positions match TRBD1. This CDR3 is built from 14 residues. J gave up 10 bases and V 6 bases, and 12 bases lay outside the gene matches. Germline CDR1 and CDR2: LNHDA and SQIVND (reference sequence). Here the CDR3 reads CASSILGTGLRAFF. The CDR3 DNA sequence: TGTGCCAGTAGCATTCTCGGGACAGGGCTAAGAGCTTTCTTT.

This clone was seen a handful of times. The CDR3 DNA reads TGCGCCAGCAGCCAAAGACGACGACTCACAGATACGCAGTATTTT. Translation: CASSQRRRLTDTQYF. V gene TRBV4-3 combines with J gene TRBJ2-3, with D hard to call. Trimming took off 2 bases at V and 2 bases at J, with 11 bases between the two ends. The CDR3 sequence is 15 residues long. In germline, CDR1 is LGHNA, CDR2 YSLEER.

CDR3 amino acids: CASSYLPGDLAKNIQYF. The CDR3 DNA reads TGCGCCAGCAGCTACTTACCGGGGGATCTAGCCAAAAACATTCAGTACTTC. This rearrangement joins TRBV5-1 to TRBJ2-4; a possible D gene is TRBD2 (6 bases). CDR3 length: 17 residues. Germline-derived CDR1 and CDR2 are SGHRS and YFSETQ. The ends were cut back, 3 bases at V and 0 bases at J, with 16 bases in the middle.

This clone was counted between two and nine times. The DNA for the CDR3 is TGCGCCAGCAGCCAAGATTTCGGGACAGGACTTTTGGAGACCCAGTACTTC. Its protein is CASSQDFGTGLLETQYF. This chain connects TRBV4-3 to TRBJ2-5; 8 bases line up with TRBD1. The germline V gene has CDR1 LGHNA and CDR2 YSLEER. The length of the CDR3 is 17 residues. V was pared by 0 bases and J by 5 bases, with 11 bases of the junction left unmatched.

The J gene is TRBJ1-1, the V gene TRBV18; 11 nucleotides line up with TRBD1. The trim removed 4 bases at V and 4 bases at J, leaving 5 bases unmatched. The CDR3 length is 15 residues. Germline V gene sequence: CDR1 KGHSH, CDR2 LQKENI. The CDR3 reads CASSRGDRGFTEAFF. The CDR3 nucleotides read TGTGCCAGCTCACGTGGGGACAGGGGGTTCACTGAAGCTTTCTTT. Using reference TRBV18 and TRBJ1-1 for the parts outside the CDR3, the full variable domain is NAGVMQNPRHLVRRRGQEARLRCSPMKGHSHVYWYRQLPEEGLKFMVYLQKENIIDESGMPKERFSAEFPKEGPSILRIQQVVRGDSAAYFCASSRGDRGFTEAFFGQGTRLTVV.

In this sample, this clone turned up a few times. The gene calls are TRBV11-2 and TRBJ2-1; 12 nucleotides match TRBD2. CDR3 size: 16 residues. The germline V gene encodes CDR1 SGHAT and CDR2 FQNNGV. Losses at the gene ends were 4 bases for V and 8 bases for J; bases not matched to a gene: 9. The CDR3 protein is CASSSPGLAGLYEQFF. The CDR3 DNA is TGTGCCAGCAGCTCACCCGGACTAGCGGGATTATATGAGCAGTTCTTC.

This clone has only one observation. This chain joins TRBV18 and TRBJ2-7; 9 bases line up with TRBD1. Germline V CDR1 and CDR2: KGHSH, LQKENI. V shed 3 bases and J 0 bases; nucleotides not matched to a gene: 12. CDR3 length: 18 amino acids. The CDR3 DNA follows: TGTGCCAGCTCACCGGGACAGGGTTTTGTGGTGAGCTCCTACGAGCAGTACTTC. Translating gives CASSPGQGFVVSSYEQYF.

CDR3 nucleotides: TGTGCCACCAGCAGAGATCGGAGGGGCTTGAATGAAAAACTGTTTTTT. Translating gives CATSRDRRGLNEKLFF. The rearrangement uses TRBV15 and TRBJ1-4; tentatively, D is TRBD1 (5 bases). Between the trimmed V and J ends, which lost 0 bases and 5 bases, there was a span of 13 bases. The germline CDR1 and CDR2 sequences are LNHNV and YYDKDF (reference sequence). There are 16 residues in the CDR3.

The V gene is TRBV4-1, the J gene TRBJ2-5, with 12 bases matching TRBD1. The CDR3 consists of 17 residues. Germline CDR1 is MGHRA and CDR2 is YSYEKL. After removal of 0 bases from V and 5 bases from J, the junction contained 7 bases not matched to a gene. CDR3 amino acids: CASSQDAGTGGSETQYF. DNA for the CDR3: TGCGCCAGCAGCCAAGACGCCGGGACAGGGGGCTCGGAGACCCAGTACTTC.

The chain combines TRBV10-1 with TRBJ2-5; 9 nucleotides line up with TRBD1. From germline, CDR1 is WNHNN and CDR2 SYGVQD (reference sequence). V lost 6 bases and J lost 4; bases outside the gene matches: 12. The CDR3 consists of 16 residues. The CDR3 protein is CASSQQRTGVTETQYF. CDR3 in DNA: TGCGCCAGCAGCCAACAGAGGACAGGGGTGACAGAGACCCAGTACTTC.

This chain uses TRBV11-2 with TRBJ2-7, with 7 nucleotides matching TRBD2. The trim removed 4 bases at V and 6 bases at J, leaving 9 bases unmatched. The length of the CDR3 is 14 residues. CDR1 and CDR2 from the germline V gene are SGHAT and FQNNGV. For the CDR3, the DNA is TGTGCCAGCAGCTACCAGCTGGGGGGGGGCGAGCAGTACTTC. Protein product: CASSYQLGGGEQYF.

The V gene is TRBV19, the J gene TRBJ2-1; 7 nucleotides align to TRBD1. V trimming: 8 bases; J trimming: 7 bases; junction bases outside the gene matches: 11. Germline assignment: CDR1 LNHDA and CDR2 SQIVND (reference sequence). This CDR3 spans 14 amino acids. Written as DNA, the CDR3 is TGTGCCAGTTCCCCGAGGCAGGGGGTAAATGAGCAGTTCTTC. It specifies CASSPRQGVNEQFF.

This clone was seen a single time. J is TRBJ2-7 and V is TRBV14, with a possible D match to TRBD1 (6 bases). There are 17 residues in the CDR3. Per germline, CDR1 SGHDN and CDR2 FVKESK. Trimming removed 0 bases from V and 0 bases from J, with 15 bases in between. The CDR3 sequence: CASSQDHTGQHSYEQYF. CDR3 bases: TGTGCCAGCAGCCAAGACCACACAGGACAGCACTCCTACGAGCAGTACTTC.

This chain connects TRBV27 to TRBJ2-1, with TRBD1 as a possible D gene (5 bases). This CDR3 contains 13 residues. CDR1 is MNHEY and CDR2 is SMNVEV in the germline V gene (reference sequence). V lost 4 bases and J 9 bases, leaving 13 bases between the germline ends. CDR3 sequence: CASSYTRVTEQFF. CDR3 coding DNA: TGTGCCAGCAGTTACACCAGGGTGACTGAGCAGTTCTTC.

Here the CDR3 DNA reads TGTGCCAGTACCATCGGACAGCTGAACACTGAAGCTTTCTTT. Translation gives CASTIGQLNTEAFF. The chain is built from TRBV19 and TRBJ1-1; TRBD1 might be the D (6 bases). The CDR3 sequence is 14 residues long. Germline V gives CDR1 LNHDA, CDR2 SQIVND (reference sequence). Deletions cut 7 bases from V and 0 bases from J, with 12 bases between.

The chain employs TRBV30 and TRBJ2-7; 9 nucleotides align to TRBD2. The CDR3 runs 14 residues. After removal of 1 base from V and 3 bases from J, the junction contained 4 bases not matched to a gene. CDR1 and CDR2 from the germline V gene are GTSNPN and SVGIG (reference sequence). The CDR3 sequence: CAWSGDSGGYEQYF. In nucleotides, the CDR3 is TGTGCCTGGAGTGGGGATAGCGGGGGCTACGAGCAGTACTTC. Together with reference TRBV30 and TRBJ2-7, the CDR3 gives the full variable domain: SQTIHQWPATLVQPVGSPLSLECTVEGTSNPNLYWYRQAAGRGLQLLFYSVGIGQISSEVPQNLSASRPQDRQFILSSKKLLLSDSGFYLCAWSGDSGGYEQYFGPGTRLTVT.

The chain recombines TRBV13 with TRBJ2-5; D gene uncertain. The DNA end is a closer match to TRBJ2-7, so the J assignment may be wrong. The CDR3 sequence is 12 residues long. Germline V CDR1 and CDR2: PRHDT, FYEKMQ (reference sequence). Written as DNA, the CDR3 is TGTGCCAGCAGCTTAGTGCCCTACGAGCAGTACTTC. Encoded protein: CASSLVPYEQYF.

The chain has TRBV29-1 and TRBJ2-5; D is undetermined. CDR3 size: 14 residues. V was cut by 1 base and J by 4 bases, with 13 bases left in between. Looked up from germline, CDR1 is SQVTM and CDR2 is ANQGSEA. CDR3 region: CSVEVILEAETQYF. The DNA for the CDR3 is TGCAGCGTTGAAGTGATATTAGAAGCAGAGACCCAGTACTTC.

The CDR3 DNA sequence: TGTGCCAGCAGCTTAGCGTTTGAGTGGGGGGGAAACACCGGGGAGCTGTTTTTT. Amino acids: CASSLAFEWGGNTGELFF. The chain joins TRBV7-8 to TRBJ2-2; 7 nucleotides align to TRBD2. CDR1 SGHVS and CDR2 FQNEAQ come from the germline V gene. There are 18 residues in the CDR3. V trimming: 0 bases; J trimming: 2 bases; junction bases outside the gene matches: 9.

The V gene is TRBV6-1, the J gene TRBJ1-2; a possible D gene is TRBD1 (5 bases). There are 13 residues in the CDR3. Trimming pared 3 bases from V and 4 bases from J, leaving 9 bases between. In germline, CDR1 is MNHNS, CDR2 SASEGT. The CDR3 region has the DNA TGTGCCAGCAGTGAGAGGGGAGGCTATGGCTACACCTTC. It codes for CASSERGGYGYTF.

V usage is TRBV28 and J usage is TRBJ2-3, with D possibly matching TRBD1 (6 bases). This CDR3 contains 15 residues. Germline values: CDR1 MDHEN, CDR2 SYDVKM. The V end lost 3 bases, the J end lost 4 bases, and 14 bases lay between the germline ends. The CDR3 protein is CASSFRRQVADTQYF. As DNA, the CDR3 is TGTGCCAGCAGTTTCCGCCGACAGGTAGCAGATACGCAGTATTTT.

This clone was seen only once. The chain recombines TRBV19 with TRBJ1-2; D not certain. V dropped 0 bases and J dropped 4 bases, with 9 bases sitting between them. Germline CDR1 and CDR2: LNHDA and SQIVND (reference sequence). The length of the CDR3 is 14 residues. The CDR3 spells CASSIDAQTYGYTF. The CDR3 DNA reads as TGTGCCAGTAGTATAGACGCACAGACCTATGGCTACACCTTC.

The chain combines TRBV7-9 with TRBJ2-1, with D tentatively TRBD1 (6 bases). V was shortened by 3 bases and J by 10 bases, with 7 bases between the two germline ends. Germline CDR1 is SEHNR and CDR2 is FQNEAQ (reference sequence). There are 11 residues in the CDR3. The CDR3: CASSFRGEQFF. The CDR3, as DNA: TGTGCCAGCAGCTTTAGGGGGGAGCAGTTCTTC. Together with reference TRBV7-9 and TRBJ2-1, the CDR3 gives the full variable domain: DTGVSQNPRHKITKRGQNVTFRCDPISEHNRLYWYRQTLGQGPEFLTYFQNEAQLEKSRLLSDRFSAERPKGSFSTLEIQRTEQGDSAMYLCASSFRGEQFFGPGTRLTVL.

Turning to this clone: One end of the junction fails to match germline, which may point to a read error. The chain recombines TRBV7-9 with TRBJ2-7; 9 bases line up with TRBD2. The CDR3 runs 12 residues. Looked up from germline, CDR1 is SEHNR and CDR2 is FQNEAQ (reference sequence). The CDR3 reads CSSSLAGAAQYF. For the CDR3, the DNA is TGTTCCAGCAGCTTAGCGGGGGCGGCGCAGTACTTC.

The gene calls are TRBV10-1 and TRBJ2-7; TRBD1 matches at 8 bases. V lost 1 base, J lost 6 bases, and 2 bases stayed unmatched. Germline V lookup: CDR1 WNHNN, CDR2 SYGVQD (reference sequence). The CDR3 totals 13 residues. CDR3: CASSEWTGSEQYF. The CDR3 coding sequence is TGCGCCAGCAGTGAGTGGACAGGGTCCGAGCAGTACTTC.